The rows below give T cell receptor beta chains drawn from one sample of a study of CD8 T cells in Susac syndrome. MiXCR, run by TCRdb on the immunoSEQ multiplex PCR reads, gives a single entry per CDR3 protein. The table has approximately 190,000 distinct CDR3 sequences, roughly 92% seen once. The sequencing sample was made of CD4+ T cells from PBMCs. The receptors here all came from a human donor in good health. CDR3s include the opening cysteine and the closing phenylalanine or tryptophan. A D gene is named only where the DNA matches it firmly. Expanded clones get a size class; other rows say once, few or many, or leave the size out.

J,D,V,size,CDR3,DNA
TRBJ2-5,TRBD2,TRBV3-1,NA,CASSQERPSRLAGGLETQYF,TGTGCCAGCAGCCAAGAGCGCCCCAGCCGACTAGCGGGGGGGTTGGAGACCCAGTACTTC
TRBJ2-3,TRBD2,TRBV7-3,NA,CASSPLPGTSGDTDTQYF,TGTGCCAGCAGCCCCCTCCCCGGGACTAGCGGGGACACAGATACGCAGTATTTT
TRBJ1-2,NA,TRBV4-3,once,CASSQALFQPGYTF,TGCGCCAGCAGCCAAGCATTATTCCAGCCAGGCTACACCTTC
TRBJ2-7,NA,TRBV21-1,NA,CASSKPHGTHYEQYF,TGTGCCAGCAGCAAACCCCACGGGACTCACTACGAGCAGTACTTC
TRBJ1-6,TRBD1,TRBV12-3/TRBV12-4,NA,CANTKTGTGNSPLHF,TGTGCCAACACCAAAACCGGGACAGGGAATTCACCCCTCCACTTT
TRBJ2-7,NA,TRBV7-9,NA,CASSLGDPSSYEQYF,TGTGCCAGCAGCTTAGGGGACCCAAGCTCCTACGAGCAGTACTTC
TRBJ2-2,NA,TRBV29-1,NA,CSVNTGGLNTGELFF,TGCAGCGTTAACACGGGGGGCCTTAACACCGGGGAGCTGTTTTTT
TRBJ2-1,TRBD1,TRBV5-1,NA,CASSGDRGSHNEQFF,TGCGCCAGCAGCGGGGACAGGGGATCCCACAATGAGCAGTTCTTC
TRBJ2-5,NA,TRBV6-5,NA,CASNQWDSQETQYF,TGTGCCAGCAACCAATGGGACTCACAAGAGACCCAGTACTTC
TRBJ1-5,TRBD1,TRBV19,NA,CASSKDRAQPQHF,TGTGCCAGTAGTAAGGACAGGGCTCAGCCCCAGCATTTT
TRBJ1-5,NA,TRBV29-1,NA,CSVVAGGGQPQHF,TGCAGCGTTGTGGCGGGCGGAGGTCAGCCCCAGCATTTT
TRBJ2-3,NA,TRBV10-3,NA,CAIGLTDTQYF,TGTGCCATCGGCCTTACAGATACGCAGTATTTT
TRBJ1-1,NA,TRBV6-5,NA,CASSTARAEAFF,TGTGCCAGCAGTACGGCCCGGGCTGAAGCTTTCTTT
TRBJ2-5,TRBD2,TRBV14,NA,CASSLAGAHRETQYF,TGTGCCAGCAGCTTAGCGGGGGCCCACCGCGAGACCCAGTACTTC
TRBJ1-5,NA,TRBV9,NA,CASSVAQGRVSNQPQHF,TGTGCCAGCAGCGTAGCCCAAGGGAGGGTGAGCAATCAGCCCCAGCATTTT
TRBJ2-3,TRBD1,TRBV6-2/TRBV6-3,NA,CASRHQDRGSYDTQYF,TGTGCCAGCAGACACCAGGACAGGGGATCCTACGATACGCAGTATTTT
TRBJ1-5,NA,TRBV20-1,NA,CSATSLGQPQHF,TGCAGTGCTACTTCTCTTGGGCAGCCCCAGCATTTT
TRBJ2-3,NA,TRBV20-1,NA,CSAPGATDTQYF,TGCAGCGCCCCGGGGGCCACAGATACGCAGTATTTT
TRBJ1-2,TRBD1,TRBV24-1,NA,CATSDRAKGQGGFYTF,TGTGCCACCAGTGACCGGGCGAAGGGACAGGGTGGATTCTACACCTTC
TRBJ1-1,NA,TRBV7-9,NA,CASSPDPGTTEAFF,TGTGCCAGCAGCCCAGATCCGGGAACAACTGAAGCTTTCTTT
TRBJ2-3,NA,TRBV27,NA,CASRRNPTGPDTQYF,TGTGCCAGCAGACGTAATCCTACAGGGCCAGATACGCAGTATTTT
TRBJ2-1,NA,TRBV2,NA,CASSGRETYNEQFF,TGTGCCAGCAGTGGTAGGGAAACCTACAATGAGCAGTTCTTC
TRBJ2-2,TRBD1,TRBV7-3,once,CASSSHAWTGNTGELFF,TGTGCCAGCAGCTCACACGCATGGACAGGGAACACCGGGGAGCTGTTTTTT